The 22 T cell receptor beta chains presented below share a single source sample, sequenced in a study. TCRdb reanalysed the RT-PCR reads using MiXCR and keeps one entry per CDR3 protein. The data contain hundreds of thousands of distinct CDR3 sequences, approximately 15% of them seen just once; the ten biggest clones take up roughly 4%. The specimen sequenced was memory CD4+ T cells from blood. These receptors were taken from a female donor in good health, serving as a healthy control.

This clonotype was found once. One base away lies a much larger clone, so this may be a sequencing read error. This sequence joins TRBV6-2 or TRBV6-3 and TRBJ2-1; D may be TRBD2 (5 bases). This CDR3 contains 13 residues. The germline gives CDR1 MNHEY, CDR2 SVGEGT. The CDR3 reads CVTSDPRLLEQFF. DNA of the CDR3: TGTGTCACCAGTGATCCCCGACTATTAGAGCAGTTCTTC.

In this sample, this clonotype turned up a few times. CDR3 nucleotides: TGTGCCAGCAGCCAAGATGTGGGTGCCTATGAGACCCAGTACTTC. It encodes CASSQDVGAYETQYF. The chain has TRBV3-1 and TRBJ2-5; D gene uncertain. Germline V gene lookup returns CDR1 LGHDT and CDR2 YNNKEL (reference sequence). This CDR3 spans 15 amino acids. The V and J ends lost 0 bases and 5 bases respectively, with 13 bases between them.

This clonotype occurred a few times. J is TRBJ2-1 and V is TRBV7-9; the D is unclear. This CDR3 is built from 14 residues. Trimming removed 3 bases at V and 4 bases at J, with 10 bases between. The germline V gene encodes CDR1 SEHNR and CDR2 FQNEAQ (reference sequence). CDR3 protein: CASSFREIYNEQFF. CDR3 nucleotides: TGTGCCAGCAGCTTTAGAGAGATATACAATGAGCAGTTCTTC.

The sample holds a few counts of this clonotype. This sequence joins TRBV6-2 or TRBV6-3 and TRBJ2-7, with TRBD2 identical over 7 bases. Per the germline V gene, CDR1 is MNHEY and CDR2 is SVGEGT. The CDR3 runs 15 residues. Trimming took 4 bases from V and 3 from J; bases not matched to a gene: 9. The CDR3 sequence is CASSSPQRGFYEQYF. The CDR3, as DNA: TGTGCCAGCAGTTCCCCGCAGCGGGGATTCTACGAGCAGTACTTC.

Comment on this clonotype: This may come from a read error, since a much larger clone is one base off. The J gene is TRBJ2-3, the V gene TRBV7-9; TRBD1 matches 8 bases. The J segment lost 3 bases and the V segment lost 5 bases, leaving 4 bases of the junction unmatched. CDR1 and CDR2 (germline): SEHNR, FQNEAQ (reference sequence). The length of the CDR3 is 14 residues. In nucleotides, the CDR3 is TGTGCCAGCAGCATCCGACAGGGGACAGATACGCAGTATTTT. It specifies CASSIRQGTDTQYF.

This clonotype turned up a few times. This sequence joins TRBV20-1 and TRBJ1-5; D is unclear. CDR3 length: 13 amino acids. Germline loops: CDR1 DFQATT, CDR2 SNEGSKA (reference sequence). The germline V and J ends were trimmed by 5 bases and 4 bases, with 12 bases remaining between them. The CDR3 loop reads CSARDGRNQPQHF. CDR3 bases: TGCAGTGCTCGTGATGGGAGGAATCAGCCCCAGCATTTT.

In its sample, this clonotype was seen many times. The rearrangement links TRBV29-1 to TRBJ1-5; D is uncertain. V gave up 4 bases and J gave up 0 bases, with 7 bases separating them. The germline CDR1 and CDR2 sequences are SQVTM and ANQGSEA. The CDR3 covers 13 residues. CDR3 residues: CSVAFHSNQPQHF. In DNA, the CDR3 is TGCAGCGTTGCCTTCCATAGCAATCAGCCCCAGCATTTT.

This clonotype was detected many times. The chain recombines TRBV7-2 with TRBJ2-1; D is uncertain. The CDR3 covers 17 residues. Trimming shortened V by 0 bases and J by 0 bases, and 12 bases separated the two germline ends. CDR1 and CDR2 from the germline V gene are SGHTA and FQGNSA. The CDR3 is CASSLARSTSSYNEQFF. The CDR3 region has the DNA TGTGCCAGCAGCTTAGCCCGTTCAACGAGCTCCTACAATGAGCAGTTCTTC.

This clonotype was counted many times. The chain recombines TRBV20-1 with TRBJ1-2; TRBD1 is a possible D gene (5 bases). Germline values: CDR1 DFQATT, CDR2 SNEGSKA (reference sequence). Deletions cut 0 bases from V and 8 bases from J, with 13 bases between. This CDR3 region has 13 residues. CDR3 sequence (DNA): TGCAGTGCTAGAGAGGACAAGGTCGGGGGCTACACCTTC. Translating gives CSAREDKVGGYTF.

This clonotype has only a few counts. This chain joins TRBV10-1 and TRBJ2-3; D is possibly TRBD1 or TRBD2 (5 bases each). Germline V gene data show CDR1 as WNHNN and CDR2 as SYGVQD (reference sequence). There are 15 residues in the CDR3. V was pared by 4 bases and J by 4 bases, with 15 bases between. The CDR3 DNA follows: TGCGCCAGCAGTGTTGGGCTGGGGACCTCAGATACGCAGTATTTT. Translating it yields CASSVGLGTSDTQYF.

This clonotype showed up many times. The chain joins TRBV20-1 to TRBJ2-1, with 9 bases matching TRBD1. Trimming at V came to 3 bases and at J to 5 bases, leaving 11 bases not matched to a gene. This CDR3 is 16 amino acids long. Looked up from germline, CDR1 is DFQATT and CDR2 is SNEGSKA (reference sequence). The CDR3, as DNA: TGCAGTGCTAGGAAGCCAGGGACAGGGTTCAACAATGAGCAGTTCTTC. Its protein is CSARKPGTGFNNEQFF.

This clonotype was observed a few times. The chain combines TRBV7-8 with TRBJ2-5, with D maybe TRBD1 (5 bases). This CDR3 has 15 residues. Germline V gene lookup returns CDR1 SGHVS and CDR2 FQNEAQ. V was cut by 0 bases and J by 4 bases, with 12 bases left in between. CDR3: CASSLAQGMRETQYF. The CDR3 DNA sequence: TGTGCCAGCAGCTTAGCGCAGGGAATGCGAGAGACCCAGTACTTC.

This clonotype has only a few counts. The chain links TRBV7-2 to TRBJ1-2, with D possibly matching TRBD1 (5 bases). Per the germline V gene, CDR1 is SGHTA and CDR2 is FQGNSA. This CDR3 is built from 15 residues. Trimming took off 1 base at V and 4 bases at J, with 13 bases between the two ends. CDR3 protein: CASSLDRGLSYGYTF. DNA of the CDR3: TGTGCCAGCAGCTTAGATCGGGGGTTGAGCTATGGCTACACCTTC.

In its sample, this clonotype was seen many times. The chain recombines TRBV29-1 with TRBJ2-7; tentatively, D is TRBD1 (5 bases). Germline CDR1 is SQVTM and CDR2 is ANQGSEA. With 5 bases removed from V and 3 bases from J, the gap between germline ends came to 11 bases. The CDR3 contains 12 residues. DNA for the CDR3: TGCAGCGTTTTGACAGCGAACTACGAGCAGTACTTC. It translates to CSVLTANYEQYF.

The chain recombines TRBV4-1 with TRBJ2-4; 11 nucleotides line up with TRBD2. The CDR3 length is 17 residues. Germline trimming cut 1 base from V and 7 bases from J; bases unmatched to any gene: 9. CDR1 is MGHRA, CDR2 YSYEKL, per germline. The CDR3 sequence: CASSQVLAGGIGNIQYF. Here the CDR3 DNA reads TGCGCCAGCAGCCAAGTTCTAGCGGGAGGAATTGGGAACATTCAGTACTTC.

This sequence joins TRBV30 and TRBJ2-1, with TRBD2 identical over 13 bases. CDR1 GTSNPN and CDR2 SVGIG come from the germline V gene (reference sequence). Germline trimming cut 2 bases from V and 1 base from J; bases unmatched to any gene: 2. The CDR3 is 16 amino acids. CDR3 sequence: CAWSLGLAGSYNEQFF. CDR3 sequence (DNA): TGTGCCTGGAGTTTGGGACTAGCGGGGTCCTACAATGAGCAGTTCTTC.

In its sample, this clonotype was seen once. This chain joins TRBV5-8 and TRBJ2-5; 9 bases fit TRBD2. Germline V gives CDR1 SGHTS, CDR2 YDEGEE. V dropped 4 bases and J dropped 4; count of bases not matched to a gene: 8. This CDR3 comprises 15 residues. This CDR3 reads CASSPAGGLAETQYF. The CDR3 coding sequence is TGTGCCAGCAGCCCGGCGGGGGGGTTGGCAGAGACCCAGTACTTC.

This clonotype has a handful of counts. This chain uses TRBV20-1 with TRBJ1-6; 9 bases agree with TRBD1. In germline, CDR1 is DFQATT, CDR2 SNEGSKA (reference sequence). The CDR3 is 14 residues long. Trimming at V came to 3 bases and at J to 6 bases, leaving 3 bases not matched to a gene. The CDR3 sequence: CSARLQGANSPLHF. CDR3 in DNA: TGCAGTGCTAGGTTACAGGGGGCTAATTCACCCCTCCACTTT.

V gene TRBV27 combines with J gene TRBJ1-2; TRBD1 is a possible D gene (5 bases). Germline CDR1 and CDR2: MNHEY and SMNVEV (reference sequence). The CDR3 loop spans 13 amino acids. V lost 5 bases, J lost 6 bases, and 13 bases lay in between. The CDR3 nucleotides read TGTGCCAGCAGTCCCCCTGGGGCGGATGGCTACACCTTC. It specifies CASSPPGADGYTF.

The chain couples TRBV5-6 to TRBJ2-3; TRBD2 aligns across 9 bases. The CDR3 length is 16 residues. V trimming: 1 base; J trimming: 4 bases; junction bases outside the gene matches: 7. Germline lookup yields CDR1 SGHDT and CDR2 YYEEEE. CDR3 in amino acids: CASSLWSGRSADTQYF. The DNA of the CDR3 is TGTGCCAGCAGCTTGTGGAGCGGGAGGTCAGCAGATACGCAGTATTTT.

V and J are TRBV11-2 and TRBJ2-1; 11 bases are shared with TRBD2. V lost 1 base and J lost 6; bases outside the gene matches: 8. This CDR3 contains 17 residues. Germline-derived CDR1 and CDR2 are SGHAT and FQNNGV. The CDR3 protein is CASSLVFLAGGPNEQFF. The CDR3 DNA is TGTGCCAGCAGCTTAGTTTTCCTAGCGGGAGGTCCCAATGAGCAGTTCTTC.

The chain links TRBV4-3 to TRBJ1-3; the D is unclear. From germline, CDR1 is LGHNA and CDR2 YSLEER. This CDR3 contains 16 residues. V was trimmed by 4 bases and J by 0 bases, leaving 13 bases between them. The CDR3 DNA follows: TGCGCCAGCAGCCGTGAGGCACACATCTCTGGAAACACCATATATTTT. It encodes CASSREAHISGNTIYF.